This T cell receptor (beta chain) was captured by sequencing in a study of shared clonotypes between healthy human individuals (dated by TCRdb to 2020 to 2021). About the study as a whole: Three men and a couple of women, aged 18 to 49 years, made up the cohort. Leukapheresis yielded between about 0.85 and 9.5 billion PBMCs per donor. Different laboratories and diverse techniques were used to prepare libraries and sequence TCR repertoires, to increase sequencing depth and limit assay-specific biases. The study deeply sequenced blood TCR repertoires of five healthy adults to estimate repertoire size and the extent of clonotype sharing between individuals. Per donor, three plates each were used for CD4 naive and CD4 memory, two for CD8 naive, and one for CD8 memory. General findings and caveats noted by the study authors: Across a handful of donors, about 4.5% of naive CD4, roughly 3.4% of naive CD8, 2.3% of memory CD4, and about 0.44% of memory CD8 clonotypes were shared. Pairwise subsampling indicated that sequencing depth was expected to affect the degree of clonotype sharing among donors. The genetic and exposure-history diversity represented was limited by the small number of donors. Only blood was sampled, and tissue TCR repertoires likely differ from those in blood. Estimated clonotype richness was generally larger for naive than for memory subsets. Compared with non-shared clonotypes, the clonotypes found in all four sorted-subset donors had higher generation probabilities. Incomplete sequencing was indicated by rarefaction of sorted-subset datasets, despite the large sequencing depth.

TCR CDR3 regions were amplified from genomic DNA by multiplex PCR using the deep immunoSEQ assay. Extracted genomic DNA from each cell subset was distributed evenly across all wells of several immunoSEQ 96-well plates, and each plate was treated as a replicate. For sorted subsets, roughly 0.2 ug genomic DNA, equal to about 30,000 T cell genomes, was loaded into each replicate PCR. The purified libraries were quantified using a Qubit 3.0 fluorometer, sized with a Bioanalyzer 2100, and then quantified again using the KAPA Library Quantification kit. Every immunoSEQ 96-well plate was sequenced on a dedicated single-read 150-cycle Illumina NextSeq 550 flow cell. The study's own analysis went as follows. Because the immunoSEQ output included only junctional sequences and no quality scores, the filtering could not be the same as the filtering used for full-length reads. Sequences were annotated with PyIR, a Python wrapper for IgBLAST v1.9, using IMGT germline references to assign V/J genes and CDR3. Reads were filtered out if the reads had weak V/J assignments (E-value above 1e-6), no CDR3, stop codons, out-of-frame junctions, or ambiguous translated residues. A V3J clonotype was defined by an identical inferred V gene, J gene, and CDR3 amino acid sequence. Percentage overlap between repertoires was computed as shared unique clonotypes divided by the size of the smaller repertoire. Richness of each repertoire was evaluated using RTK rarefaction, the Chao1 estimator, and Recon v2.1 estimates of unobserved clonotypes. Generation probabilities were computed with OLGA for all TCRbeta clonotypes obtained by the gDNA method from a handful of donors. The table was pulled from immuneACCESS by TCRdb, which kept in-frame rearrangements only. Such tables lose some clones; where checked, under half of the loss comes from unresolved V genes, and the rest has no known cause. V and J calls and clone size come straight from that table; D and trimming were deduced from the DNA. Counted in this sample were about 2.4 million clones; over 85% of them appeared once. The top ten hold about 0.38% of the sample.

Relative to germline, V is 5 bases shorter and J is 8 bases shorter, with 18 bases between their ends. CDR1 and CDR2 are read off the germline V gene as MDHEN and SYDVKM. The cysteine opens and the phenylalanine closes a CDR3 of 15 amino acids. The only DNA kept is the CDR3, 45 bases in frame from the first base. Notes on this clone: Its antigen is still unknown. Base qualities are not provided; no much larger clone lies one nucleotide away.

The donors were healthy, HIV-negative adults who had no recently reported acute infections or vaccinations. Every donor was a Caucasian adult living in Nashville, Tennessee, USA. CD4+ T cells were enriched by magnetic negative selection; naive cells were then positively selected on CD45RA, and the negative fraction formed the memory subset. Blood was obtained by leukapheresis, after which PBMCs were separated by Ficoll-Histopaque density gradient centrifugation and cryopreserved in liquid nitrogen vapor phase. Purity and quantity of every magnetically sorted T cell population were checked by analytical flow cytometry. Genomic DNA was isolated from every sorted fraction and measured by UV absorbance on a Nanodrop 2000c.

The source of this sequence is a young man in good health. Some clones in this sample may be carry-over from other donors' samples. The sequenced material came from naive CD4+ T cells from PBMCs. In light of the paper, this sample's cell subset or site label describes: CD45RA+ positively selected. Rearrangement joined TRBV28 to TRBJ1-4, with no confidently assigned D gene. The nucleotide sequence reads TGTGCCAGCAGTATCTTCGGGGAGGGCGGCGAAAAACTGTTTTTT. Its protein product is CASSIFGEGGEKLFF.